The TCR beta chain described here comes from a study of blood T cell repertoires in COVID-19 (dated by TCRdb to about 2020). Context from the whole study: Samples covering the acute and convalescent phases of COVID-19 were provided by collaborators in the United States, Italy and Spain. The prospective study material was composed of cDNA or gDNA derived from T cells, B-cell-depleted T cells, or PBMCs. The dataset comprised deeply sampled blood TCRbeta repertoires from subjects exposed to, actively infected with, or recovered from COVID-19. A freely available public database, intended as a resource for researchers studying the immune response to SARS-CoV-2, is where the repertoires were released. The samples were drawn from the first 160 participants of the ongoing ImmuneRACE study and from about 1,200 subjects provided by 6 global collaborators. The sample metadata nearly always contained a de-identified subject ID, COVID-19 status, age in years and sex. Where available, HLA class I and class II types were taken from metadata supplied by the sample provider and were not determined by assay-based typing.

Study-wide conclusions, independent of this receptor: The quantity of clinical and demographic metadata differed by source and by participant and was supplied without curation.

Taken from the germline V gene, the CDR1 and CDR2 loops are SNHLY and FYNNEI. There are 18 amino acids in the CDR3, from cysteine to phenylalanine inclusive. Only the CDR3 portion is preserved as DNA: 54 bases, with reading frame beginning at the first base. V is pruned by 4 bases and J by 6 bases, leaving 15 bases of the junction without a gene match. About this clone: The antigen this receptor binds is unknown. The input lacks base qualities; no much larger clone sits a single base away.

Participants in the prospective study were enrolled through a virtual design, were aged roughly 18 to 100 years, and lived in about two dozen United States geographic areas. To assign participants to cohorts, the prospective study relied on clinical history that participants themselves reported in a screening survey and a study questionnaire. In the prospective study, whole blood, serum and a nasopharyngeal or oropharyngeal swab were collected from each participant by mobile phlebotomists. Additional blood draws and questionnaires over an approximately 2-month period could optionally be provided by prospective study participants. Before DNA extraction, blood samples from the prospective study were shipped at room temperature or frozen. TCRbeta CDR3 regions were amplified from genomic DNA by means of the immunoSEQ Assay, a bias-controlled multiplex PCR. In the source study's methods: The number of nucleated cells in each sample was estimated by amplification of reference gene primers within the assay. Sequence reads were collapsed and filtered to measure the absolute abundance of every unique TCRbeta CDR3 rearrangement. For each sample, productive Simpson clonality was calculated as the square root of Simpson's diversity index across productive rearrangements. Sourced from immuneACCESS, this table was stored by TCRdb with only in-frame sequences that have V and J called. A share of the clones is absent; for the studies checked, an unresolved V gene accounts for under half, and the remainder has no known explanation. V and J calls and clone size come straight from that table; D and trimming were deduced from the DNA. The sample table shows about 240,000 clones, and roughly 90% are seen once. Of the sample, around 2.6% is held by the ten largest clones.

The source is a woman in her 30s with acute COVID-19. The sequenced sample was PBMCs or T cells enriched from blood (not recorded which). Here the chain combines TRBV2 and TRBJ1-5; 10 bases in the middle match TRBD1. The sequence in DNA is TGTGCCAGCAGTGTGAAAAACTCGACAGGGGGCTTTTCTCAGCCCCAGCATTTT. Its translation reads: CASSVKNSTGGFSQPQHF.